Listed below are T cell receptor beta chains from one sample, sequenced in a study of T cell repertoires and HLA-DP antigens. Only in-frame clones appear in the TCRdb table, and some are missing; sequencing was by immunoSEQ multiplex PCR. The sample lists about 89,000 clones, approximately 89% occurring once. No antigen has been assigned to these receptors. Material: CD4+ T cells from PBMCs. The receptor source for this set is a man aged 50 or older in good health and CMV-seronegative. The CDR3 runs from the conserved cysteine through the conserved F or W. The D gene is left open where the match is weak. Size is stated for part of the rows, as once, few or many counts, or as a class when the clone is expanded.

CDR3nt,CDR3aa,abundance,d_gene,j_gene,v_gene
TGTGCCAGCAGTGGGGAAGAAAATCAGCCCCAGCATTTT,CASSGEENQPQHF,NA,NA,TRBJ1-5,TRBV2
TGTGCCAGCCGGGGGCGGGAGGCCAATGAGCAGTTCTTC,CASRGREANEQFF,NA,TRBD2,TRBJ2-1,TRBV7-9
TGTGCCAGCAGCTTAGGCCTGGGAGGCTATGGCTACACCTTC,CASSLGLGGYGYTF,NA,NA,TRBJ1-2,TRBV11-2
TGTGCCAGCAGCGCGGACGTAACAACTAATGAAAAACTGTTTTTT,CASSADVTTNEKLFF,NA,NA,TRBJ1-4,TRBV9
TGTGCCAGTAGTATCGGGACTAGTGAGCAGTTCTTC,CASSIGTSEQFF,many,TRBD2,TRBJ2-1,TRBV19
TGTGCCAGCTCACCAGGTGACCAGGGGGCTGGCTACACCTTC,CASSPGDQGAGYTF,NA,TRBD1,TRBJ1-2,TRBV18
TGTGCCTGGAGTGACTTTAGGGGCGGCGGCTACACCTTC,CAWSDFRGGGYTF,NA,NA,TRBJ1-2,TRBV30
TGTGCCATCAATGAGGGGGGTGAGCAGTACTTC,CAINEGGEQYF,NA,NA,TRBJ2-7,TRBV10-3
TGTGCCAGCAGCTTAGCGCTTCGTGAAGATACGCAGTATTTT,CASSLALREDTQYF,NA,NA,TRBJ2-3,TRBV7-2
TGTGCCACCAGCAGACCCGGGGGACAGGGGCACACCATATATTTT,CATSRPGGQGHTIYF,few,TRBD1,TRBJ1-3,TRBV15
TGCGCCAGCAGCCGCGGGTCTGCTTCCTACGAGCAGTACTTC,CASSRGSASYEQYF,once,NA,TRBJ2-7,TRBV4-3
TGTGCCAGCATGAACCGGGACTGGACCAATCAGCCCCAGCATTTT,CASMNRDWTNQPQHF,NA,NA,TRBJ1-5,TRBV6-1
TGTGCCAGCTCACCAAGAGCGGTGACCCTTGAGACCCAGTACTTC,CASSPRAVTLETQYF,NA,NA,TRBJ2-5,TRBV18
TGTGCCAGCAGCTTAGCTGGCCTTACAGATACGCAGTATTTT,CASSLAGLTDTQYF,NA,NA,TRBJ2-3,TRBV11-2
TGTGCCAGCAGTCCTCCGACAAACACCGGGGAGCTGTTTTTT,CASSPPTNTGELFF,NA,NA,TRBJ2-2,TRBV25-1
TGCGCCAGCAGCCAAGATCTCGTAGGGTCTAAACGTGGCTACACCTTC,CASSQDLVGSKRGYTF,NA,NA,TRBJ1-2,TRBV4-1
TGTGCCAGCAGTGGCGGTCAGGGGGTGAGCAATCAGCCCCAGCATTTT,CASSGGQGVSNQPQHF,once,TRBD1,TRBJ1-5,TRBV6-1
TGTGCCAGCAGCGTAGCCCAGGGACCGAACACCGGGGAGCTGTTTTTT,CASSVAQGPNTGELFF,NA,NA,TRBJ2-2,TRBV9
TGCGCCAGCAGCCCTGAACCGGGGGGGCTCAGGTACAATGAGCAGTTCTTC,CASSPEPGGLRYNEQFF,NA,TRBD2,TRBJ2-1,TRBV5-1
TGTGCCAGCAGCCGGGGACAGGGTACTTTCTTT,CASSRGQGTFF,few,TRBD1,TRBJ1-1,TRBV6-5
TGTGCCTGGAGCCCCGGGACTCCCAGTGAGACCCAGTACTTC,CAWSPGTPSETQYF,NA,NA,TRBJ2-5,TRBV30
TGTGCCAGCAGCCATCACGCCATGCGGGGAAACACCATATATTTT,CASSHHAMRGNTIYF,medium-sized,NA,TRBJ1-3,TRBV5-4